These 26 T cell receptor beta chains share one sample of origin, sequenced in a study of T cell repertoires in cytomegalovirus infection. The antigens these receptors bind are not known. TCRdb itself ran the reads through MiXCR, one entry per CDR3 protein. The sample carries under 500,000 distinct CDR3 sequences, 42% recorded once. This specimen consisted of cultured PBMCs, obtained from culture after CMV antigen stimulation. All receptors derive from a human donor in good health (CMV status not recorded). Some clones in this sample may be carry-over from other donors' samples.

In this sample, this clonotype turned up a few times. This rearrangement joins TRBV4-1 to TRBJ1-1; D unresolved. This CDR3 is 14 amino acids long. Per the germline V gene, CDR1 is MGHRA and CDR2 is YSYEKL. Trimming took 1 base from V and 4 from J, leaving 10 bases between them. In nucleotides, the CDR3 is TGCGCCAGCAGCCAAGCGTTCCTCTCCACTGAAGCTTTCTTT. Its protein is CASSQAFLSTEAFF.

V usage is TRBV7-6 and J usage is TRBJ2-7; TRBD2 matches at 7 bases. Germline CDR1 is SGHVS and CDR2 is FNYEAQ. The CDR3 length is 17 residues. The trim removed 1 base at V and 9 bases at J, leaving 18 bases unmatched. CDR3 region: CASSLGVPGLTTGSQYF. As DNA, the CDR3 is TGTGCCAGCAGCTTAGGGGTACCGGGACTAACCACCGGGTCGCAGTACTTC.

The CDR3 bases are TGTGCCAGCAGCTTAGGAGGGGGGCGCGAAGAGACCCAGTACTTC. This encodes CASSLGGGREETQYF. V usage is TRBV7-2 and J usage is TRBJ2-5; the D call may be TRBD1 or TRBD2 (6 bases each). From germline, CDR1 is SGHTA and CDR2 FQGNSA. The ends were cut back, 1 base at V and 3 bases at J, with 12 bases in the middle. This CDR3 has 15 amino acids.

The rearrangement links TRBV7-2 to TRBJ2-2, with 16 nucleotides matching TRBD2. CDR1 SGHTA and CDR2 FQGNSA come from the germline V gene. The CDR3 length is 19 residues. V shed 5 bases, J shed 4 bases, and the junction held 10 bases outside the gene matches. The CDR3: CASSRGGTSGRVVTGELFF. The CDR3 DNA reads TGTGCCAGCAGCCGGGGGGGGACTAGCGGGAGGGTGGTCACCGGGGAGCTGTTTTTT.

The chain combines TRBV6-6 with TRBJ2-3; either TRBD1 or TRBD2 may fit D (5 bases each). Trimming left V 6 bases short and J 0 bases short, with 19 bases between. This CDR3 region has 17 residues. The germline V gene has CDR1 MNHNY and CDR2 SVGAGI (reference sequence). CDR3 sequence (DNA): TGTGCCAGCAGCTCTAGGGAGCGGACATTTAGCACAGATACGCAGTATTTT. It encodes CASSSRERTFSTDTQYF.

The table lists this clonotype with many counts. CDR3 residues: CASSIRYNEQFF. The CDR3 DNA is TGTGCCAGCAGCATAAGATACAATGAGCAGTTCTTC. The chain couples TRBV7-2 to TRBJ2-1; no reliable D call. Germline V gives CDR1 SGHTA, CDR2 FQGNSA. V was pared by 5 bases and J by 4 bases, with 6 bases between. The CDR3 contains 12 residues.

This clonotype was counted between two and nine times. The gene calls are TRBV4-2 and TRBJ1-4; D remains ambiguous. Germline V lookup: CDR1 LGHNA, CDR2 YNFKEQ. The CDR3 contains 15 residues. The V end lost 1 base, the J end lost 7 bases, and 13 bases lay between the germline ends. The DNA for the CDR3 is TGTGCCAGCAGCCAAGCACGAGGGTCGGGTGAAAAACTGTTTTTT. Encoded protein: CASSQARGSGEKLFF.

This clonotype appeared a few times. The chain couples TRBV12-3 or TRBV12-4 to TRBJ2-3, with D perhaps matching TRBD2 (7 bases). Deletions cut 3 bases from V and 6 bases from J, with 16 bases between. This CDR3 contains 15 residues. CDR3 region: CASSFTGGQFDTQYF. The CDR3 DNA sequence: TGTGCCAGCAGTTTTACGGGGGGCCAATTCGATACGCAGTATTTT.

This clonotype showed up just once. J is TRBJ2-7 and V is TRBV18, with D possibly being TRBD1 (6 bases). Trimming stripped 9 bases from V and 1 base from J, with 16 bases between. This CDR3 is built from 14 residues. Germline loops: CDR1 KGHSH, CDR2 LQKENI. CDR3 amino acids: CASSGQLLSYEQYF. The CDR3 DNA follows: TGTGCCAGTTCCGGACAGCTCCTTTCCTACGAGCAGTACTTC.

The chain combines TRBV20-1 with TRBJ1-2; no reliable D call. This CDR3 is built from 13 residues. Germline-derived CDR1 and CDR2 are DFQATT and SNEGSKA (reference sequence). V lost 8 bases and J 3 bases, leaving 16 bases between the germline ends. CDR3 in amino acids: CSLVFGSDYGYTF. For the CDR3, the DNA is TGCAGTCTCGTTTTCGGGTCAGACTATGGCTACACCTTC.

The chain couples TRBV5-4 to TRBJ2-1, with TRBD2 as a possible D gene (6 bases). The germline V gene encodes CDR1 SGHNT and CDR2 YYREEE (reference sequence). The CDR3 spans 16 residues. Trimming stripped 4 bases from V and 2 bases from J, with 16 bases between. CDR3 protein: CASSRMTGATYNEQFF. The CDR3 coding sequence is TGTGCCAGCAGCCGGATGACGGGAGCAACCTACAATGAGCAGTTCTTC.

This clonotype was detected only a few times. V gene TRBV7-2 combines with J gene TRBJ2-7; D may match TRBD1 or TRBD2 (5 bases each). Trimming left V 7 bases short and J 4 bases short, with 14 bases between. In germline, CDR1 is SGHTA, CDR2 FQGNSA. There are 13 residues in the CDR3. CDR3 amino acids: CASTRGSTYEQYF. DNA of the CDR3: TGTGCCAGCACGAGGGGCTCAACTTACGAGCAGTACTTC.

In this sample, this clonotype turned up a few times. This sequence joins TRBV6-5 and TRBJ2-7; D remains unclear. The CDR3 is made up of 14 amino acids. V was cut by 8 bases and J by 3 bases, with 17 bases left in between. CDR1 is MNHEY and CDR2 is SVGAGI in the germline V gene. The CDR3 is CASCGSRTCYEQYF. The DNA for the CDR3 is TGTGCCAGCTGTGGCAGTCGAACTTGCTACGAGCAGTACTTC.

This chain links TRBV7-2 with TRBJ1-3; TRBD1 matches 8 bases. This CDR3 region has 15 residues. Germline CDR1 is SGHTA and CDR2 is FQGNSA. V was pared by 6 bases and J by 4 bases, with 8 bases of the junction left unmatched. For the CDR3, the DNA is TGTGCCAGCAGGCCAAGGACAGGGTACGGAAACACCATATATTTT. Its translation: CASRPRTGYGNTIYF. The full variable domain, its missing parts supplied by reference TRBV7-2 and TRBJ1-3, is GAGVSQSPSNKVTEKGKDVELRCDPISGHTALYWYRQSLGQGLEFLIYFQGNSAPDKSGLPSDRFSAERTGGSVSTLTIQRTQQEDSAVYLCASRPRTGYGNTIYFGEGSWLTVV.

The chain uses TRBV20-1 and TRBJ1-3; a possible D gene is TRBD1 (6 bases). Looked up from germline, CDR1 is DFQATT and CDR2 is SNEGSKA (reference sequence). The CDR3 spans 13 residues. V lost 6 bases and J lost 4, with 13 bases in between. The CDR3 spells CSAPRGTGNTIYF. The CDR3 nucleotides read TGCAGTGCCCCTAGGGGGACGGGAAACACCATATATTTT.

The chain has TRBV12-3 or TRBV12-4 and TRBJ2-5, with TRBD1 matching over 11 bases. J gave up 10 bases and V 0 bases, and 7 bases lay outside the gene matches. This CDR3 comprises 15 residues. The chain's CDR3 is CASSLATGTGGIQYF. In DNA, the CDR3 is TGTGCCAGCAGTTTAGCCACCGGGACAGGGGGTATCCAGTACTTC.

The gene calls are TRBV7-2 and TRBJ2-7, with a weak D call TRBD1 (5 bases). V lost 5 bases and J lost 7, with 12 bases in between. The CDR3 is 12 amino acids. The germline CDR1 and CDR2 sequences are SGHTA and FQGNSA. CDR3 loop: CASSHLTAEQYF. The DNA for the CDR3 is TGTGCCAGCAGCCACCTGACAGCTGAGCAGTACTTC.

This sequence joins TRBV7-2 and TRBJ2-3, with D perhaps matching TRBD2 (7 bases). The germline CDR1 and CDR2 sequences are SGHTA and FQGNSA. The CDR3 is made up of 13 amino acids. V was shortened by 6 bases and J by 6 bases, with 13 bases between the two germline ends. CDR3 nucleotides: TGTGCCAGCAGGCGCCGGGGGGCGGATACGCAGTATTTT. Its translation is CASRRRGADTQYF. The complete variable domain, with remaining parts taken from reference TRBV7-2 and TRBJ2-3, reads GAGVSQSPSNKVTEKGKDVELRCDPISGHTALYWYRQSLGQGLEFLIYFQGNSAPDKSGLPSDRFSAERTGGSVSTLTIQRTQQEDSAVYLCASRRRGADTQYFGPGTRLTVL.

This chain links TRBV7-2 with TRBJ2-1, with D uncertain. Trimming cost V 5 bases and J 11 bases, with 13 bases left between them. This CDR3 contains 12 residues. Per germline, CDR1 SGHTA and CDR2 FQGNSA. CDR3 loop: CASSIPRSQQFF. DNA for the CDR3: TGTGCCAGCAGCATCCCTAGGAGTCAGCAGTTCTTC.

This clonotype was recorded a few times. V gene TRBV7-2 combines with J gene TRBJ1-4; 9 bases line up with TRBD1. Germline CDR1 and CDR2: SGHTA and FQGNSA. The length of the CDR3 is 15 residues. The junction had 6 bases not matched to a gene; V was cut back by 6 bases and J by 4 bases. This CDR3 reads CASSQTGGFNEKLFF. As DNA, the CDR3 is TGTGCCAGCAGTCAAACAGGGGGCTTTAATGAAAAACTGTTTTTT. Combining the CDR3 with reference TRBV7-2 and TRBJ1-4 gives the whole variable domain GAGVSQSPSNKVTEKGKDVELRCDPISGHTALYWYRQSLGQGLEFLIYFQGNSAPDKSGLPSDRFSAERTGGSVSTLTIQRTQQEDSAVYLCASSQTGGFNEKLFFGSGTQLSVL.

This clonotype was counted between two and nine times. J is TRBJ1-1 and V is TRBV10-3, with D possibly being TRBD1 (5 bases). V lost 2 bases, J lost 2 bases, and 9 bases lay in between. Looked up from germline, CDR1 is ENHRY and CDR2 is SYGVKD. The CDR3 is 14 amino acids. CDR3 amino acids: CAISERGDNTEAFF. CDR3 coding DNA: TGTGCCATCAGTGAGAGAGGGGACAACACTGAAGCTTTCTTT.

J is TRBJ2-5 and V is TRBV11-2; 9 bases line up with TRBD1. This CDR3 region has 16 residues. The J segment lost 7 bases and the V segment lost 5 bases, leaving 14 bases of the junction unmatched. Germline V gene data show CDR1 as SGHAT and CDR2 as FQNNGV. This chain's CDR3 is CASSPRTGVSRRTQYF. CDR3 nucleotide sequence: TGTGCCAGCAGCCCACGGACAGGGGTTTCGAGGCGGACCCAGTACTTC.

The rearrangement uses TRBV7-2 and TRBJ2-5; the match to TRBD2 covers 7 bases. This CDR3 region has 15 residues. V lost 5 bases to trimming and J lost 2 bases; unmatched junction nucleotides: 8. Germline V gene sequence: CDR1 SGHTA, CDR2 FQGNSA. The CDR3 DNA sequence: TGTGCCAGCAGCCTGGGAGGGGCGGGACAAGAGACCCAGTACTTC. The encoded protein is CASSLGGAGQETQYF.

The chain links TRBV20-1 to TRBJ2-7; a weak D match, TRBD2 (5 bases). The germline V gene has CDR1 DFQATT and CDR2 SNEGSKA (reference sequence). V was clipped by 0 bases and J by 0 bases, with 15 bases between them. The CDR3 loop spans 16 amino acids. The CDR3 DNA is TGCAGTGCTAGAGATCGTAATAGCGCACGCTCCTACGAGCAGTACTTC. Translation gives CSARDRNSARSYEQYF.

This clonotype has just a few counts. V is TRBV7-9 and J is TRBJ2-1, with TRBD2 matching 9 bases. Unmatched junction bases numbered 5, after V lost 3 bases and J lost 8 bases. This CDR3 has 14 residues. Germline CDR1 and CDR2: SEHNR and FQNEAQ (reference sequence). The CDR3 loop reads CASSFSGSGYEQFF. DNA for the CDR3: TGTGCCAGCAGCTTTAGCGGGAGTGGCTATGAGCAGTTCTTC.

This clonotype has just a few counts. The chain carries TRBV19 and TRBJ2-3; D is undetermined. CDR1 is LNHDA and CDR2 is SQIVND in the germline V gene (reference sequence). The CDR3 contains 13 residues. The V end lost 3 bases, the J end lost 6 bases, and 10 bases lay between the germline ends. For the CDR3, the DNA is TGTGCCAGTAGTATTCTGAGCGCGGATACGCAGTATTTT. It codes for CASSILSADTQYF.